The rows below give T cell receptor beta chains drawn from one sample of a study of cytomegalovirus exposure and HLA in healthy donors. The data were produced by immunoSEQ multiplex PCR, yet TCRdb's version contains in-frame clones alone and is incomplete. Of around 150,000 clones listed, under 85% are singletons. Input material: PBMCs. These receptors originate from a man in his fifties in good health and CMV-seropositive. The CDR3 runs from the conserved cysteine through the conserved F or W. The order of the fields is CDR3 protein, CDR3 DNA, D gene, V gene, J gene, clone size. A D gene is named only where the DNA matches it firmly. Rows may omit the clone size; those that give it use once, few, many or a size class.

CDR3 protein: CSVTMNTEAFF
CDR3 DNA: TGCAGCGTTACAATGAACACTGAAGCTTTCTTT
D gene: NA
V gene: TRBV29-1
J gene: TRBJ1-1
clone size: NA

CDR3 protein: CASSQDRSSGGRTDTQYF
CDR3 DNA: TGTGCCAGCAGCCAAGATCGTTCTAGCGGGGGACGCACAGATACGCAGTATTTT
D gene: TRBD2
V gene: TRBV4-2
J gene: TRBJ2-3
clone size: NA

CDR3 protein: CASSQEAGGRNEKLFF
CDR3 DNA: TGCGCCAGCAGCCAAGAGGCGGGCGGGCGTAATGAAAAACTGTTTTTT
D gene: NA
V gene: TRBV4-3
J gene: TRBJ1-4
clone size: NA

CDR3 protein: CASSLAAGLHYEQYF
CDR3 DNA: TGTGCCAGCAGCTTGGCAGCGGGACTCCACTACGAGCAGTACTTC
D gene: TRBD2
V gene: TRBV9
J gene: TRBJ2-7
clone size: NA

CDR3 protein: CASSPPSFNYGYTF
CDR3 DNA: TGTGCCAGCTCACCACCGTCGTTTAACTATGGCTACACCTTC
D gene: NA
V gene: TRBV18
J gene: TRBJ1-2
clone size: NA

CDR3 protein: CASSSGGGRIYEQYF
CDR3 DNA: TGTGCCAGCAGCTCCGGGGGGGGAAGGATCTACGAGCAGTACTTC
D gene: TRBD2
V gene: TRBV13
J gene: TRBJ2-7
clone size: NA

CDR3 protein: CASSPTGTGIYNSPLHF
CDR3 DNA: TGTGCCAGCAGCCCCACCGGGACAGGGATTTATAATTCACCCCTCCACTTT
D gene: TRBD1
V gene: TRBV5-4
J gene: TRBJ1-6
clone size: NA

CDR3 protein: CASSSGQGLGYTF
CDR3 DNA: TGTGCCAGCAGCTCAGGACAGGGGTTAGGCTACACCTTC
D gene: TRBD1
V gene: TRBV7-9
J gene: TRBJ1-2
clone size: NA

CDR3 protein: CASSFRSGSTDTQYF
CDR3 DNA: TGCGCCAGCAGCTTTCGCTCCGGGAGCACAGATACGCAGTATTTT
D gene: NA
V gene: TRBV5-1
J gene: TRBJ2-3
clone size: NA

CDR3 protein: CSVTGGTLYGYTF
CDR3 DNA: TGCAGCGTGACAGGGGGGACTCTATATGGCTACACCTTC
D gene: TRBD1
V gene: TRBV29-1
J gene: TRBJ1-2
clone size: NA

CDR3 protein: CAISDMQGGTEAFF
CDR3 DNA: TGTGCCATCAGTGACATGCAGGGCGGCACTGAAGCTTTCTTT
D gene: NA
V gene: TRBV10-3
J gene: TRBJ1-1
clone size: NA

CDR3 protein: CASSFAPGTGGSPLHF
CDR3 DNA: TGTGCCAGCAGTTTCGCGCCCGGGACAGGGGGTTCACCCCTCCACTTT
D gene: TRBD1
V gene: TRBV6-5
J gene: TRBJ1-6
clone size: NA

CDR3 protein: CASSEGRTYEQYF
CDR3 DNA: TGTGCCAGCAGTGAGGGCAGAACCTACGAGCAGTACTTC
D gene: NA
V gene: TRBV2
J gene: TRBJ2-7
clone size: NA

CDR3 protein: CASSYAGQPQHF
CDR3 DNA: TGTGCCAGCAGTTACGCGGGTCAGCCCCAGCATTTT
D gene: NA
V gene: TRBV6-5
J gene: TRBJ1-5
clone size: NA

CDR3 protein: CASSQGRPGLAGVLLDPYEQYF
CDR3 DNA: TGCGCCAGCAGCCAGGGCAGGCCGGGACTAGCGGGAGTCCTGCTGGATCCCTACGAGCAGTACTTC
D gene: TRBD2
V gene: TRBV5-1
J gene: TRBJ2-7
clone size: NA

CDR3 protein: CASSLSANDGELFF
CDR3 DNA: TGTGCCAGCAGTTTATCAGCGAATGACGGGGAGCTGTTTTTT
D gene: NA
V gene: TRBV28
J gene: TRBJ2-2
clone size: NA

CDR3 protein: CASSLPRDTDTQYF
CDR3 DNA: TGTGCCAGCAGCTTACCGCGGGACACAGATACGCAGTATTTT
D gene: NA
V gene: TRBV13
J gene: TRBJ2-3
clone size: NA

CDR3 protein: CASSIRDRNQPQHF
CDR3 DNA: TGTGCCAGTAGTATCCGGGACAGAAATCAGCCCCAGCATTTT
D gene: TRBD1
V gene: TRBV19
J gene: TRBJ1-5
clone size: NA

CDR3 protein: CASSQEWEGMGSYEQYF
CDR3 DNA: TGCGCCAGCAGCCAAGAGTGGGAGGGAATGGGATCCTACGAGCAGTACTTC
D gene: TRBD2
V gene: TRBV4-1
J gene: TRBJ2-7
clone size: few

CDR3 protein: CASSENAASSYEQYF
CDR3 DNA: TGTGCCAGCAGTGAAAACGCGGCCTCTTCCTACGAGCAGTACTTC
D gene: NA
V gene: TRBV6-1
J gene: TRBJ2-7
clone size: NA

CDR3 protein: CATINQGTAHNEQFF
CDR3 DNA: TGTGCCACCATTAATCAGGGTACGGCCCACAATGAGCAGTTCTTC
D gene: NA
V gene: TRBV15
J gene: TRBJ2-1
clone size: NA

CDR3 protein: CASSYGQDYGYTF
CDR3 DNA: TGTGCCAGCAGCTACGGACAGGACTATGGCTACACCTTC
D gene: TRBD1
V gene: TRBV7-9
J gene: TRBJ1-2
clone size: NA

CDR3 protein: CASSRDRGLREQFF
CDR3 DNA: TGTGCCAGCAGCCGGGACAGGGGGCTGAGGGAGCAGTTCTTC
D gene: TRBD1
V gene: TRBV25-1
J gene: TRBJ2-1
clone size: NA

CDR3 protein: CASSLEVGDEQFF
CDR3 DNA: TGTGCTAGCAGCCTAGAGGTGGGCGATGAGCAGTTCTTC
D gene: NA
V gene: TRBV7-7
J gene: TRBJ2-1
clone size: NA

CDR3 protein: CASSPRQGSSGANVLTF
CDR3 DNA: TGTGCCAGCAGCCCACGGCAGGGCAGCTCTGGGGCCAACGTCCTGACTTTC
D gene: NA
V gene: TRBV7-6
J gene: TRBJ2-6
clone size: NA

CDR3 protein: CASSSQGSSYNEQFF
CDR3 DNA: TGCGCCAGCAGCTCACAGGGGAGCTCCTACAATGAGCAGTTCTTC
D gene: TRBD1
V gene: TRBV5-1
J gene: TRBJ2-1
clone size: NA

CDR3 protein: CASSRQGITNEKLFF
CDR3 DNA: TGTGCCAGCAGCCGACAGGGGATAACTAATGAAAAACTGTTTTTT
D gene: TRBD1
V gene: TRBV7-9
J gene: TRBJ1-4
clone size: few

CDR3 protein: CASSPPAIQGYEQYF
CDR3 DNA: TGTGCCAGCAGTCCTCCCGCCATACAGGGCTACGAGCAGTACTTC
D gene: NA
V gene: TRBV7-9
J gene: TRBJ2-7
clone size: NA

CDR3 protein: CASSQTGQHYGYTF
CDR3 DNA: TGTGCCAGCAGCCAAACAGGACAGCACTATGGCTACACCTTC
D gene: NA
V gene: TRBV2
J gene: TRBJ1-2
clone size: NA

CDR3 protein: CSVDVAGALTDTQYF
CDR3 DNA: TGCAGCGTTGACGTAGCGGGGGCCCTGACAGATACGCAGTATTTT
D gene: TRBD2
V gene: TRBV29-1
J gene: TRBJ2-3
clone size: NA

CDR3 protein: CASSVFGNTEAFF
CDR3 DNA: TGTGCCAGCAGCGTATTCGGTAACACTGAAGCTTTCTTT
D gene: NA
V gene: TRBV9
J gene: TRBJ1-1
clone size: NA

CDR3 protein: CASSSGTIPSGELFF
CDR3 DNA: TGTGCCAGCAGTTCCGGGACAATCCCGTCCGGGGAGCTGTTTTTT
D gene: NA
V gene: TRBV28
J gene: TRBJ2-2
clone size: once

CDR3 protein: CASSLRTGTSHSQQYF
CDR3 DNA: TGTGCCAGCAGCTTAAGGACCGGGACTAGCCACTCCCAGCAGTACTTC
D gene: TRBD2
V gene: TRBV7-2
J gene: TRBJ2-7
clone size: NA

CDR3 protein: CASSSQGGELFF
CDR3 DNA: TGTGCCAGCAGCTCACAGGGCGGGGAGCTGTTTTTT
D gene: NA
V gene: TRBV11-3
J gene: TRBJ2-2
clone size: NA

CDR3 protein: CASSPGGSNQPQHF
CDR3 DNA: TGTGCCAGCTCACCAGGGGGGAGCAATCAGCCCCAGCATTTT
D gene: NA
V gene: TRBV18
J gene: TRBJ1-5
clone size: NA

CDR3 protein: CASRSISGEGTGELFF
CDR3 DNA: TGTGCCAGCAGGTCGATTTCCGGGGAAGGCACCGGGGAGCTGTTTTTT
D gene: NA
V gene: TRBV5-4
J gene: TRBJ2-2
clone size: once